This is a list of T cell receptor beta chains from one sample in a study of human T cells and chemical hapten exposure. Each CDR3 protein gets one entry after TCRdb re-called the RACE reads with MiXCR. This sample has about 50,000 distinct CDR3 sequences; roughly 9% occur once, and the top ten carry about 9.6%. The sequencing used whole blood, collected in connection with sensitization to the hapten diphenylcyclopropenone (DPC). These receptors originate from a woman aged 25-40 years with alopecia areata. Some clones in this sample may be carry-over from other donors' samples. Both conserved end residues are part of each CDR3. Fields, in order: CDR3 DNA, CDR3 protein, J gene, V gene, clone size, D gene. A D gene is named only where the DNA matches it firmly. A row's size may be missing; if present it is once, few, many or a size class.

CDR3nt: TGTGCCAGCAGCCCCAGGGTTATCGGGGACACTGAAGCTTTCTTT; CDR3aa: CASSPRVIGDTEAFF; j_gene: TRBJ1-1; v_gene: TRBV7-2; abundance: many; d_gene: NA
CDR3nt: TGTGCCAGCAGCTTAGGTGGAGGGAGAGAGACCCAGTACTTC; CDR3aa: CASSLGGGRETQYF; j_gene: TRBJ2-5; v_gene: TRBV7-2; abundance: NA; d_gene: NA
CDR3nt: TGTGCCTGGAGTGGAGGGGGAAATGAAAAACTGTTTTTT; CDR3aa: CAWSGGGNEKLFF; j_gene: TRBJ1-4; v_gene: TRBV30; abundance: many; d_gene: NA
CDR3nt: TGCAGTGCTAGAGAACCACAGGGTCGGAACGAGCAGTACTTC; CDR3aa: CSAREPQGRNEQYF; j_gene: TRBJ2-7; v_gene: TRBV20-1; abundance: many; d_gene: NA
CDR3nt: TGCGCCAGCAGCCAAGTCGGGTCAGAGGGGACAGGGAGCACTTATACGCAGTATTTT; CDR3aa: CASSQVGSEGTGSTYTQYF; j_gene: TRBJ2-3; v_gene: TRBV4-3; abundance: NA; d_gene: TRBD1
CDR3nt: TGTGCCAGCAGCAAAGAGGGGGCTCGGGGCTACACCTTC; CDR3aa: CASSKEGARGYTF; j_gene: TRBJ1-2; v_gene: TRBV11-2; abundance: NA; d_gene: TRBD1
CDR3nt: TGTGCTAGTGCTCTCAGGACAGGGGAAGATGGGACTGAAGCTTTCTTT; CDR3aa: CASALRTGEDGTEAFF; j_gene: TRBJ1-1; v_gene: TRBV12-5; abundance: many; d_gene: TRBD1
CDR3nt: TGTGCCAGCAGCCCCGGGACAGTCTACGAGCAGTACTTC; CDR3aa: CASSPGTVYEQYF; j_gene: TRBJ2-7; v_gene: TRBV7-2; abundance: few; d_gene: TRBD1
CDR3nt: TGTGCCAGCAGTTTCCAGGGACCCGGGTACGAGCAGTACTTC; CDR3aa: CASSFQGPGYEQYF; j_gene: TRBJ2-7; v_gene: TRBV28; abundance: NA; d_gene: NA
CDR3nt: TGTGCCAGCAGTTTTACAGGGCATTCACCCCTCCACTTT; CDR3aa: CASSFTGHSPLHF; j_gene: TRBJ1-6; v_gene: TRBV27; abundance: many; d_gene: NA
CDR3nt: TGTGCCAGCAGCCCTCGCCCCGGCGGGGGGGTAACAGATACGCAGTATTTT; CDR3aa: CASSPRPGGGVTDTQYF; j_gene: TRBJ2-3; v_gene: TRBV28; abundance: NA; d_gene: TRBD2
CDR3nt: TGCAGTGCTCCAGACAGGAAGAACACCGGGGAGCTGTTTTTT; CDR3aa: CSAPDRKNTGELFF; j_gene: TRBJ2-2; v_gene: TRBV20-1; abundance: many; d_gene: NA
CDR3nt: TGCAGTGCCCCCCGGGGGACTAGCGGGTTCAATGAGCAGTTCTTC; CDR3aa: CSAPRGTSGFNEQFF; j_gene: TRBJ2-1; v_gene: TRBV20-1; abundance: few; d_gene: TRBD2
CDR3nt: TGTGCCAGCAGCACCCCACAGGGACGAGGAGATACGCAGTATTTT; CDR3aa: CASSTPQGRGDTQYF; j_gene: TRBJ2-3; v_gene: TRBV7-2; abundance: many; d_gene: NA
CDR3nt: TGTGCCAGCAGGGGAGGGGGACAGACATATTCACCCCTCCACTTT; CDR3aa: CASRGGGQTYSPLHF; j_gene: TRBJ1-6; v_gene: TRBV12-3/TRBV12-4; abundance: many; d_gene: TRBD1
CDR3nt: TGTGCCAGCAGCTTTTCAGGGCGAACTGAAGCTTTCTTT; CDR3aa: CASSFSGRTEAFF; j_gene: TRBJ1-1; v_gene: TRBV5-5; abundance: NA; d_gene: NA
CDR3nt: TGCAGCTTCGACGGGGGGATAGGAGACCTAGGGGATGAGCAGTTCTTC; CDR3aa: CSFDGGIGDLGDEQFF; j_gene: TRBJ2-1; v_gene: TRBV29-1; abundance: NA; d_gene: TRBD2
CDR3nt: TGTGCCAGCAGCGAGGGGACAGGGTTTAAAAACATTCAGTACTTC; CDR3aa: CASSEGTGFKNIQYF; j_gene: TRBJ2-4; v_gene: TRBV9; abundance: few; d_gene: TRBD1
CDR3nt: TGTGCCAGCAGCTTAGACAGAAGGAGCTCCTACGAGCAGTACTTC; CDR3aa: CASSLDRRSSYEQYF; j_gene: TRBJ2-7; v_gene: TRBV7-6; abundance: few; d_gene: NA
CDR3nt: TGTGCCAGCAGCTCCGACTCTCCGTTCCGTGAGCAGTTCTTC; CDR3aa: CASSSDSPFREQFF; j_gene: TRBJ2-1; v_gene: TRBV7-2; abundance: NA; d_gene: NA
CDR3nt: TGTGCCAGCAGTTTCAGGGGGTATGGCTACACCTTC; CDR3aa: CASSFRGYGYTF; j_gene: TRBJ1-2; v_gene: TRBV6-5; abundance: many; d_gene: TRBD1
CDR3nt: TGTGCCAGCAGTTTAGTCGGGGGCAACATTCAGTACTTC; CDR3aa: CASSLVGGNIQYF; j_gene: TRBJ2-4; v_gene: TRBV12-3/TRBV12-4; abundance: large; d_gene: NA
CDR3nt: TGCGCCAGCAGCTTGGTTGGTCAGGCCACAGATACGCAGTATTTT; CDR3aa: CASSLVGQATDTQYF; j_gene: TRBJ2-3; v_gene: TRBV5-1; abundance: few; d_gene: NA
CDR3nt: TGTGCCAGCAGCATCGGACTAGCGGGGGGCAGCCTAGAGACCCAGTACTTC; CDR3aa: CASSIGLAGGSLETQYF; j_gene: TRBJ2-5; v_gene: TRBV5-8; abundance: few; d_gene: TRBD2
CDR3nt: TGTGCCAGCAGCTCGACTAGCGGGGGGGCAATAGATACGCAGTATTTT; CDR3aa: CASSSTSGGAIDTQYF; j_gene: TRBJ2-3; v_gene: TRBV7-2; abundance: NA; d_gene: TRBD2
CDR3nt: TGTGCCAGCAGCACTCCCGGGACAGGGTACTCCGGGGAGCTGTTTTTT; CDR3aa: CASSTPGTGYSGELFF; j_gene: TRBJ2-2; v_gene: TRBV6-2/TRBV6-3; abundance: NA; d_gene: TRBD1
CDR3nt: TGCGCCAGCAGCCACCAGACTGCAACTAATGAAAAACTGTTTTTT; CDR3aa: CASSHQTATNEKLFF; j_gene: TRBJ1-4; v_gene: TRBV4-3; abundance: NA; d_gene: NA
CDR3nt: TGTGCCATCAGTCCCGACCCGAACTATGGCTACACCTTC; CDR3aa: CAISPDPNYGYTF; j_gene: TRBJ1-2; v_gene: TRBV10-3; abundance: many; d_gene: NA
CDR3nt: TGTGCCAGCAGCCCCTCAACGGTCCGGGGTGAGACCCAGTACTTC; CDR3aa: CASSPSTVRGETQYF; j_gene: TRBJ2-5; v_gene: TRBV6-5; abundance: NA; d_gene: NA
CDR3nt: TGTGCCAGCAGCCAAGAAACAGCGGGGCTTCAAGAGACCCAGTACTTC; CDR3aa: CASSQETAGLQETQYF; j_gene: TRBJ2-5; v_gene: TRBV14; abundance: few; d_gene: TRBD2
CDR3nt: TGTGCCAGCAGCTCGCAGGGAGCGGGGGCCTACAATGAGCAGTTCTTC; CDR3aa: CASSSQGAGAYNEQFF; j_gene: TRBJ2-1; v_gene: TRBV7-2; abundance: many; d_gene: TRBD2
CDR3nt: TGTGCCAGCAGTTACGACAGGGTTCAGCCCCAGCATTTT; CDR3aa: CASSYDRVQPQHF; j_gene: TRBJ1-5; v_gene: TRBV12-3/TRBV12-4; abundance: many; d_gene: TRBD1
CDR3nt: TGCGCCAGCAGCCCCGAACGAGATACGCAGTATTTT; CDR3aa: CASSPERDTQYF; j_gene: TRBJ2-3; v_gene: TRBV5-1; abundance: NA; d_gene: NA
CDR3nt: TGTGCCAGCAGGCCGGGGACAAACACGGGGCAGCCCCAGCATTTT; CDR3aa: CASRPGTNTGQPQHF; j_gene: TRBJ1-5; v_gene: TRBV12-3/TRBV12-4; abundance: NA; d_gene: NA
CDR3nt: TGTGCCAGCAGACCCGGGACAGGGGGCTCGAGCGAGCAGTACTTC; CDR3aa: CASRPGTGGSSEQYF; j_gene: TRBJ2-7; v_gene: TRBV2; abundance: NA; d_gene: TRBD1
CDR3nt: TGTGCCAGCAGTCACGGTGGGGCATACCAGCATTTT; CDR3aa: CASSHGGAYQHF; j_gene: TRBJ1-5; v_gene: TRBV12-3/TRBV12-4; abundance: NA; d_gene: NA
CDR3nt: TGCGCCAGCAGCTTGGCGGTCCAAGAGACCCAGTACTTC; CDR3aa: CASSLAVQETQYF; j_gene: TRBJ2-5; v_gene: TRBV5-1; abundance: NA; d_gene: NA
CDR3nt: TGTGCCAGCTCACCCCGGGACACAGCTAACTATGGCTACACCTTC; CDR3aa: CASSPRDTANYGYTF; j_gene: TRBJ1-2; v_gene: TRBV18; abundance: many; d_gene: NA
CDR3nt: TGTGCCAGCAGTTTGAGAGCCTCACCCCTCCACTTT; CDR3aa: CASSLRASPLHF; j_gene: TRBJ1-6; v_gene: TRBV28; abundance: many; d_gene: NA
CDR3nt: TGTGCCAGCAGCTTAGGAGGGGGGGTCACAGATACGCAGTATTTT; CDR3aa: CASSLGGGVTDTQYF; j_gene: TRBJ2-3; v_gene: TRBV13; abundance: NA; d_gene: NA
CDR3nt: TGTGCCAGCAGCCCCAGACCCCGGTCCTACGAGCAGTACTTC; CDR3aa: CASSPRPRSYEQYF; j_gene: TRBJ2-7; v_gene: TRBV3-1; abundance: many; d_gene: NA
CDR3nt: TGTGCCAGCAGTATACCGGGACAGGGGTACGGCTACACCTTC; CDR3aa: CASSIPGQGYGYTF; j_gene: TRBJ1-2; v_gene: TRBV28; abundance: many; d_gene: TRBD1
CDR3nt: TGTGCCAGCAGCAAAGTCTCGGACTGGAGATGCTCCTACGAGCAGTACTTC; CDR3aa: CASSKVSDWRCSYEQYF; j_gene: TRBJ2-7; v_gene: TRBV21-1; abundance: few; d_gene: NA
CDR3nt: TGTGCCAGCAGCTTATCCGGGGGAAGCGATTCACCCCTCCACTTT; CDR3aa: CASSLSGGSDSPLHF; j_gene: TRBJ1-6; v_gene: TRBV7-2; abundance: many; d_gene: NA
CDR3nt: TGTGCCAGCAGCTATGGACAGGGCGGGAATCAGCCCCAGCATTTT; CDR3aa: CASSYGQGGNQPQHF; j_gene: TRBJ1-5; v_gene: TRBV6-2/TRBV6-3; abundance: many; d_gene: TRBD1
CDR3nt: TGCGCCAGCAGCCAAGACCTGAGCTCCTATAATTCACCCCTCCACTTT; CDR3aa: CASSQDLSSYNSPLHF; j_gene: TRBJ1-6; v_gene: TRBV4-1; abundance: few; d_gene: NA
CDR3nt: TGTGCCAGCAGCCCATTGGACAGGGGTGCACCCCTCCACTTT; CDR3aa: CASSPLDRGAPLHF; j_gene: TRBJ1-6; v_gene: TRBV7-2; abundance: few; d_gene: TRBD1
CDR3nt: TGTGCCAGCAGGGGCGGGGGGAACACCGGGGAGCTGTTTTTT; CDR3aa: CASRGGGNTGELFF; j_gene: TRBJ2-2; v_gene: TRBV2; abundance: many; d_gene: TRBD2
CDR3nt: TGCGCCAGCAGCCAAGAGAAGCGGGGCAGCACAGATACGCAGTATTTT; CDR3aa: CASSQEKRGSTDTQYF; j_gene: TRBJ2-3; v_gene: TRBV4-3; abundance: many; d_gene: TRBD2
CDR3nt: TGTGCCAGCAGTCCGGCCGGACAGGAGGCTGGAAACACCATATATTTT; CDR3aa: CASSPAGQEAGNTIYF; j_gene: TRBJ1-3; v_gene: TRBV28; abundance: many; d_gene: TRBD1